One sample yielded the 3 T cell receptor beta chains listed below, sequenced in a study of cytomegalovirus exposure and HLA in healthy donors. A multiplex PCR was run with 60 Vbeta primers and 13 Jbeta primers. TCRdb keeps only in-frame clones here, not all; method: immunoSEQ multiplex PCR. The sample holds approximately 160,000 clones, about 81% seen once. Material: PBMCs. These receptors came from a girl aged 2-10 years in good health and CMV-seropositive.

Regarding this clone: This likely comes from a read error, as the CDR3 has no conserved phenylalanine or tryptophan at its end. The limits of the CDR3 on the DNA are not certain, so only TCRdb's listed CDR3 is given. The V gene is TRBV5-4, the J gene TRBJ1-1; the table assigns TRBD1, which was not confirmed against the DNA. Germline V gene lookup returns CDR1 SGHNT and CDR2 YYREEE (reference sequence). The CDR3 adds up to 11 amino acids, both ends counted. The CDR3 sequence is CASSLGGGTAV.

V and J are TRBV12-5 and TRBJ1-1; 7 nucleotides align to TRBD1. From germline, CDR1 is LGHNT and CDR2 FRNRAP. The trim removed 2 bases at V and 8 bases at J, leaving 11 bases unmatched. CDR3 length equals 15 residues. CDR3 sequence reads: CASGLSLNRGVEAFF. DNA for the CDR3: TGTGCTAGTGGTTTGTCACTGAACAGGGGCGTCGAAGCTTTCTTT.

Here the CDR3 DNA reads TGCGCCAGCAGCCAAGGGACAGTGGGAAACACTGAAGCTTTCTTT. Its protein is CASSQGTVGNTEAFF. J is TRBJ1-1 and V is TRBV4-1; D is perhaps TRBD1 (6 bases). Trimming removed 1 base at V and 2 bases at J, with 11 bases between. The CDR3 contains 15 residues. Germline-derived CDR1 and CDR2 are MGHRA and YSYEKL.